Listed below are T cell receptor beta chains from one sample, sequenced in a study of patients and donors after allogeneic stem cell transplantation. Via MiXCR, TCRdb re-called the RT-PCR reads, giving one row per CDR3 protein. Found here are 900,000 to 1,000,000 distinct CDR3 sequences, about a sixth of them singletons; the top ten hold 6%. The sequencing sample was made of blood, either unsorted or a sorted T cell fraction (not recorded which). These receptors were taken from a human donor who was either an allogeneic HSCT recipient or a stem cell or donor lymphocyte infusion donor (not recorded which). It is not recorded whose cells these are; they may come from a transplant donor. CDR3s include the opening cysteine and the closing phenylalanine or tryptophan. The order of the fields is J gene, V gene, clone size, D gene, CDR3 DNA, CDR3 protein. A D gene is named only where the DNA matches it firmly. The size field is filled for only some rows; it gives once, few, many or a size class.

TRBJ2-3 TRBV30 once NA TGTGCCTGGGGCGGCACTCGGGGGATGTCAGATACGCAGTATTTT CAWGGTRGMSDTQYF
TRBJ2-1 TRBV9 few NA TGTGCCAGCAGCTTAACCACCTGGGACAATGAGCAGTTCTTC CASSLTTWDNEQFF
TRBJ1-1 TRBV14 NA TRBD1 TGTGCCAGCAGGAAGACAGGGGTAAATTCTGAAGCTTTCTTT CASRKTGVNSEAFF
TRBJ1-5 TRBV20-1 NA NA TGCAGTGCTAGAAGTAGAGTGGGGGGAAGTCAGCCCCAGCATTTT CSARSRVGGSQPQHF
TRBJ2-1 TRBV6-5 NA NA TGTGCCAGCAGTTACGGAGGGAGTGAAGGAGAGCAGTTCTTC CASSYGGSEGEQFF
TRBJ2-7 TRBV9 NA TRBD2 TGTGCCAGCAGCCCCCAGCGGGGGGGCGGCCACGAGCAGTACTTC CASSPQRGGGHEQYF
TRBJ2-7 TRBV29-1 NA TRBD1 TGCAGCATAGGGACAGGGAACTACGAGCAGTACTTC CSIGTGNYEQYF
TRBJ2-3 TRBV20-1 many NA TGCAGTGCTAGAGATAACCAACGCGCTAGCACAGATACGCAGTATTTT CSARDNQRASTDTQYF
TRBJ2-5 TRBV12-5 NA NA TGTGCTAGCCATCAAGAGACCCAGTACTTC CASHQETQYF
TRBJ1-2 TRBV20-1 few NA TGCAGTGCTAGATACAGGGACTATGGCTACACCTTC CSARYRDYGYTF
TRBJ2-1 TRBV11-2 few NA TGTGCCAGCAGCCCGCGAGCCGGGTCTATTCACAATGAGCAGTTCTTC CASSPRAGSIHNEQFF
TRBJ1-1 TRBV14 few NA TGTGCCAGCAGTAACTTGGGTGCGAACACTGAAGCTTTCTTT CASSNLGANTEAFF
TRBJ2-1 TRBV6-1 NA TRBD1 TGTGCCAGCAGCAATGCGGGACAGGGATGGGATGAGCAGTTCTTC CASSNAGQGWDEQFF
TRBJ2-1 TRBV20-1 few TRBD2 TGCAGTGCTGTTCCGGGACTAGCGGGAGCGATTGAGCAGTTCTTC CSAVPGLAGAIEQFF
TRBJ2-1 TRBV5-1 NA TRBD2 TGCGCCAGCAGCCCCGCTCGGGCGCTAGCGGGAGTCATGGAGCAGTTCTTC CASSPARALAGVMEQFF
TRBJ1-6 TRBV12-5 few NA TGTGCTACCCGGTTTATGGCACCCCTCCACTTT CATRFMAPLHF
TRBJ2-6 TRBV27 few TRBD1 TGTGCCAGCCGACAGGGTACTTCTTCCGGCGTCCTGACTTTC CASRQGTSSGVLTF
TRBJ1-1 TRBV20-1 NA NA TGCAGTGCTAGAGGTGACACGTCCTTTGAAGCTTTCTTT CSARGDTSFEAFF
TRBJ2-7 TRBV12-3/TRBV12-4 few NA TGTGCCAGCAGCAGGGCAAACGAGCAGTACTTC CASSRANEQYF
TRBJ1-1 TRBV29-1 NA NA TGCAGGGGGACGGTGAACACTGAAGCTTTCTTT CRGTVNTEAFF
TRBJ2-2 TRBV10-3 few TRBD1 TGTGCCATCAGGCCCCGGGACAGGAACACCGGGGAGCTGTTTTTT CAIRPRDRNTGELFF
TRBJ2-2 TRBV30 NA NA TGTGCCTGGAGTAACGGCGCGAACACCGGGGAGCTGTTTTTT CAWSNGANTGELFF
TRBJ2-7 TRBV12-3/TRBV12-4 NA NA TGTGCCAGCAGTTTAGCGGTCGCCAAGGAGCAGTACTTC CASSLAVAKEQYF
TRBJ2-1 TRBV9 NA TRBD2 TGTGCCAGCAGCGTAGCGGGAGGGCTCTACAATGAGCAGTTCTTC CASSVAGGLYNEQFF
TRBJ2-7 TRBV3-1 few TRBD1 TGTGCCAGCAGCCAAGATCAAGGGACAGAAGTCTACGAGCAGTACTTC CASSQDQGTEVYEQYF
TRBJ1-3 TRBV29-1 few NA TGCAGCGTTGGGTCTTCATCTGGAAACACCATATATTTT CSVGSSSGNTIYF
TRBJ2-7 TRBV6-4 NA TRBD2 TGTGCCAGCAGTGAAAAAGCGGGGGTTAGTCACGAGCAGTACTTC CASSEKAGVSHEQYF
TRBJ2-7 TRBV5-1 few NA TGCGCCAGCAGCTCACCGGAGAATTACGAGCAGTACTTC CASSSPENYEQYF
TRBJ1-1 TRBV7-8 NA NA TGTGCCAGCAGCCCCCGTTTGGACCGCACTGAAGCTTTCTTT CASSPRLDRTEAFF
TRBJ2-2 TRBV5-1 few NA TGCGCCAGCAGCTTGCCCGGACCGAGAACCGGGGAGCTGTTTTTT CASSLPGPRTGELFF
TRBJ1-5 TRBV9 NA NA TGTGCCAGCAGCGGGGGGGATTATAGCAATCAGCCCCAGCATTTT CASSGGDYSNQPQHF
TRBJ2-1 TRBV7-9 few TRBD2 TGTGCCAGCAGTGGGAGTGGGGGGGGAAGCTCCTACAATGAGCAGTTCTTC CASSGSGGGSSYNEQFF
TRBJ2-3 TRBV12-3/TRBV12-4 few TRBD1 TGTGCCAGCAGTTTTCGACAGGGCCCAGATACGCAGTATTTT CASSFRQGPDTQYF
TRBJ2-2 TRBV4-3 NA NA TGCGCCAGCAGCCAAGTGGGCGGGGTTGTCACCGGGGAGCTGTTTTTT CASSQVGGVVTGELFF
TRBJ1-1 TRBV25-1 NA NA TGTGCCAGCAGTGAACCAGGGGTCGGCGGAGCTTTCTTT CASSEPGVGGAFF
TRBJ1-2 TRBV20-1 NA TRBD1 TGCAGTGCTCTTCAACTCAGGGGGATTGATGGCTACACCTTC CSALQLRGIDGYTF
TRBJ1-5 TRBV20-1 few TRBD1 TGCAGTGCTAGAGATCTTCGACAGGGGCACAATCAGCCCCAGCATTTT CSARDLRQGHNQPQHF
TRBJ1-1 TRBV20-1 once TRBD1 TGCAGTGCTAAGCGACAGGGGGCCCTCGAGGAAGCTTTCTTT CSAKRQGALEEAFF
TRBJ2-1 TRBV28 NA TRBD2 TGTGCCAGCAGTTTAGCTAGCGGGGTGTCCTCCCTCAATGAGCAGTTCTTC CASSLASGVSSLNEQFF
TRBJ2-7 TRBV28 NA NA TGTGCCAGCAGTTTGCCCACCGGGACACAGTACGAGCAGTACTTC CASSLPTGTQYEQYF
TRBJ2-1 TRBV20-1 few TRBD2 TGCAGTGCTAGAGATTTACTAGCGGGGTTCTATGAGCAGTTCTTC CSARDLLAGFYEQFF
TRBJ2-2 TRBV4-1 few NA TGCGCCAGCAGCCAGGGCCCGTCTAACACCGGGGAGCTGTTTTTT CASSQGPSNTGELFF
TRBJ2-7 TRBV5-6 few TRBD1 TGTGCCAGCAGCTTGGTAACAAAGACAGGGTTCTCCTACGAGCAGTACTTC CASSLVTKTGFSYEQYF
TRBJ2-7 TRBV7-4 NA NA TGTGCCAGCCCAGGAGGAACTGGCGAGCAGTACTTC CASPGGTGEQYF
TRBJ2-7 TRBV11-2 NA NA TGTGCCAGCAGCTTAGTCACAGGGACGAGGGAGCAGTACTTC CASSLVTGTREQYF